Listed here is a single T cell receptor (beta chain). Its cognate antigen is unknown. The data derive from a study of cytotoxic CD8 clonotypes in ibrutinib-treated CLL. Overall study findings and caveats: Higher clonality was seen at ibrutinib response and a return toward baseline at progression.

Profiled with immunoSEQ multiplex PCR; TCRdb holds only in-frame clones, not every one. This sample has about 140,000 clones; 77% occur once, and the top ten carry 25% to 30%. The CDR3 consists of 14 residues. J was trimmed by 6 bases and V by 11 bases; bases with no gene match: 11. Germline-derived CDR1 and CDR2 are SNHLY and FYNNEI. This sequence joins TRBV2 and TRBJ2-2; TRBD1 matches 8 bases. Specimen: PBMCs, collected after 12 months of ibrutinib treatment. This TCR was sampled from a human donor with chronic lymphocytic leukemia. Here the CDR3 DNA reads TGTGCCGCAGTGAGGACAGGGTCATCCGGGGAGCTGTTTTTT. Protein product: CAAVRTGSSGELFF.